Listed below are T cell receptor beta chains from one sample, sequenced in a study of neoadjuvant anti-PD-1 for oral cavity cancer. Sequencing was performed with immunoSEQ multiplex PCR; in TCRdb, only in-frame clones are kept and a portion is missing. The sample carries about 23,000 clones, 25% to 35% recorded once. This sample comprised tumor tissue, obtained after nivolumab (anti-PD-1) treatment. These receptors all come from a person aged 40 to 85 with oral cavity squamous cell carcinoma. Each CDR3 is given with its conserved first and last residue. Each record gives: V gene, D gene, J gene, clone size, CDR3 protein, CDR3 DNA. D genes are given only for firm matches. Rows give clone size only sometimes, using once, few, many, or a class for an expanded clone.

TRBV10-2	.	TRBJ2-7	.	CASSELAREQYF	TGCGCCAGCAGTGAGCTTGCGCGAGAGCAGTACTTC
TRBV5-6	TRBD1	TRBJ1-2	.	CASSSEGQGLYGYTF	TGTGCCAGCAGCTCAGAGGGACAGGGGCTTTATGGCTACACCTTC
TRBV30	TRBD2	TRBJ2-7	.	CAWSASGSSAYEQYF	TGTGCCTGGAGCGCTAGCGGGAGCTCCGCCTACGAGCAGTACTTC
TRBV6-1	TRBD1	TRBJ1-5	few	CASSVQGGSNQPQHF	TGTGCCAGCAGTGTCCAGGGGGGGAGCAATCAGCCCCAGCATTTT
TRBV6-6	.	TRBJ1-5	many	CASSYSDGSNQPQHF	TGTGCCAGCAGTTACTCTGATGGCAGCAATCAGCCCCAGCATTTT
TRBV28	.	TRBJ1-1	.	CASSPGLMNTEAFF	TGTGCCAGCAGTCCGGGACTCATGAACACTGAAGCTTTCTTT
TRBV27	.	TRBJ2-2	few	CASRSSDLNTGELFF	TGTGCCAGCAGATCCTCGGATTTAAACACCGGGGAGCTGTTTTTT
TRBV13	.	TRBJ2-3	.	CASSLPGTDTQYF	TGTGCCAGCAGCTTACCTGGCACAGATACGCAGTATTTT
TRBV4-2	TRBD2	TRBJ2-3	.	CASSRFGTSGREGDTQYF	TGTGCCAGCAGCCGATTCGGGACTAGCGGGAGGGAAGGAGATACGCAGTATTTT
TRBV9	TRBD2	TRBJ2-5	few	CASSVAGGPIETQYF	TGTGCCAGCAGCGTAGCGGGGGGGCCTATCGAGACCCAGTACTTC
TRBV5-6	.	TRBJ2-2	.	CASQAAGELFF	TGTGCCAGTCAAGCGGCCGGGGAGCTGTTTTTT
TRBV11-3	.	TRBJ2-6	.	CASSLGYGSAGANVLTF	TGTGCCAGCAGCTTAGGCTACGGGAGTGCTGGGGCCAACGTCCTGACTTTC
TRBV5-1	TRBD2	TRBJ2-1	few	CASSEGLANNEQFF	TGCGCCAGCAGCGAGGGACTAGCCAACAATGAGCAGTTCTTC
TRBV28	.	TRBJ1-1	few	CASSLGVNTEAFF	TGTGCCAGCAGTTTGGGAGTGAACACTGAAGCTTTCTTT
TRBV10-1	TRBD2	TRBJ2-2	.	CASSTTSGSTGELFF	TGCGCCAGCAGTACCACTAGCGGGAGCACCGGGGAGCTGTTTTTT
TRBV18	.	TRBJ1-5	.	CASSPQGQGHQPQHF	TGTGCCAGCTCACCTCAGGGCCAGGGCCATCAGCCCCAGCATTTT
TRBV11-2	.	TRBJ2-3	.	CASSLDRYTDTQYF	TGTGCCAGCAGCTTAGATCGGTACACAGATACGCAGTATTTT
TRBV7-3	.	TRBJ1-2	.	CASSLTRGEVYGYTF	TGTGCCAGCAGCTTAACAAGGGGAGAGGTTTATGGCTACACCTTC
TRBV9	TRBD2	TRBJ2-7	.	CASSVGPSGVYEQYF	TGTGCCAGCAGCGTAGGGCCTAGCGGGGTGTACGAGCAGTACTTC
TRBV7-9	.	TRBJ1-1	.	CASSFGGGWDTEAFF	TGTGCCAGCAGCTTTGGCGGGGGATGGGACACTGAAGCTTTCTTT
TRBV4-2	TRBD2	TRBJ2-5	few	CASSQKSTSGNQETQYF	TGTGCCAGCAGCCAAAAATCGACTAGCGGGAACCAAGAGACCCAGTACTTC
TRBV11-2	TRBD1	TRBJ2-7	.	CASSFGQGPAYEQYF	TGTGCCAGCAGCTTCGGACAGGGGCCAGCCTACGAGCAGTACTTC
TRBV30	TRBD2	TRBJ2-1	.	CAWSTISGRIYNEQFF	TGTGCCTGGAGCACCATTAGCGGGAGGATCTACAATGAGCAGTTCTTC
TRBV4-2	TRBD1	TRBJ1-1	many	CASSQASGGTEAFF	TGTGCCAGCAGCCAAGCATCAGGGGGCACTGAAGCTTTCTTT
TRBV7-2	.	TRBJ2-2	many	CASSTTRSTGELFF	TGTGCCAGCAGCACCACTAGATCGACCGGGGAGCTGTTTTTT
TRBV18	.	TRBJ1-1	few	CASSPDSMNTEAFF	TGTGCCAGCTCACCGGACAGCATGAACACTGAAGCTTTCTTT
TRBV5-4	.	TRBJ1-2	.	CASSLYDNYGYTF	TGTGCCAGCAGCTTGTATGATAACTATGGCTACACCTTC
TRBV5-5	TRBD1	TRBJ2-7	few	CASSLGGQGYEQYF	TGTGCCAGCAGCTTGGGGGGACAGGGCTACGAGCAGTACTTC
TRBV5-1	.	TRBJ2-1	.	CASSFEAVSYNEQFF	TGCGCCAGCAGCTTCGAGGCAGTCTCCTACAATGAGCAGTTCTTC
TRBV6-5	.	TRBJ1-1	.	CASSPRWNTEAFF	TGTGCCAGCAGCCCCCGTTGGAACACTGAAGCTTTCTTT
TRBV5-1	.	TRBJ2-5	.	CASSYTQGSETQYF	TGCGCCAGCAGCTATACACAGGGAAGCGAGACCCAGTACTTC
TRBV7-3	.	TRBJ1-5	few	CASSLDAGQPQHF	TGTGCCAGCAGCTTAGATGCCGGTCAGCCCCAGCATTTT
TRBV19	TRBD1	TRBJ2-5	.	CASSWTGGETQYF	TGTGCCAGTAGTTGGACAGGGGGAGAGACCCAGTACTTC
TRBV7-8	TRBD1	TRBJ1-2	.	CASSLWTGSAGYTF	TGTGCCAGCAGCCTATGGACAGGGTCGGCTGGCTACACCTTC
TRBV29-1	.	TRBJ1-1	few	CSARLSRETEAFF	TGCAGCGCCCGTTTGTCACGGGAAACTGAAGCTTTCTTT
TRBV30	.	TRBJ1-3	few	CAWNQGSGNTIYF	TGTGCCTGGAATCAGGGATCTGGAAACACCATATATTTT
TRBV7-3	TRBD1	TRBJ1-2	once	CASSRGQGGAGGYTF	TGTGCCAGCAGCCGGGGACAGGGCGGAGCCGGTGGCTACACCTTC
TRBV19	.	TRBJ1-5	.	CASSGDGGPQHF	TGTGCCAGTAGTGGAGACGGGGGGCCCCAGCATTTT
TRBV19	.	TRBJ1-1	.	CASSTSGRGAFF	TGTGCCAGTAGTACTTCCGGCAGGGGAGCTTTCTTT
TRBV5-4	TRBD1	TRBJ1-4	once	CASSRINRGENEKLFF	TGTGCCAGCAGCCGAATTAACAGGGGGGAAAATGAAAAACTGTTTTTT
TRBV6-1	.	TRBJ1-2	.	CASSFKQFANYGYTF	TGTGCCAGCAGTTTCAAACAATTCGCTAACTATGGCTACACCTTC
TRBV7-9	.	TRBJ1-5	few	CASSFTGSQPQHF	TGTGCCAGCAGCTTTACCGGATCACAGCCCCAGCATTTT
TRBV4-2	TRBD1	TRBJ1-1	.	CASTFGGGGGMNTEAFF	TGTGCCAGCACTTTTGGAGGAGGGGGCGGGATGAACACTGAAGCTTTCTTT
TRBV19	.	TRBJ1-2	few	CASRRDTANYGYTF	TGTGCCAGTAGACGGGACACTGCTAACTATGGCTACACCTTC
TRBV5-1	.	TRBJ1-1	few	CASSPRRDTEAFF	TGCGCCAGCAGCCCCAGGAGGGACACTGAAGCTTTCTTT
TRBV5-1	TRBD2	TRBJ2-1	many	CASSLARGTRVHEQFF	TGCGCCAGCAGCTTGGCTCGGGGGACTAGGGTCCATGAGCAGTTCTTC
TRBV2	.	TRBJ1-2	few	CASRATRGHGYTF	TGTGCCAGCAGAGCGACAAGGGGTCATGGCTACACCTTC
TRBV7-9	.	TRBJ2-7	few	CASSLIGIYEQYF	TGTGCCAGCAGCTTAATTGGAATCTACGAGCAGTACTTC
TRBV27	.	TRBJ2-7	.	CASSYGGYEQYF	TGTGCCAGCAGTTACGGCGGTTACGAGCAGTACTTC
TRBV5-5	TRBD2	TRBJ2-7	.	CASSLALAGVEQYF	TGTGCCAGCAGCTTGGCACTAGCGGGAGTTGAGCAGTACTTC
TRBV5-1	TRBD1	TRBJ2-6	few	CASSPTDRGYSGANVLTF	TGCGCCAGCAGCCCCACCGACAGGGGGTACTCTGGGGCCAACGTCCTGACTTTC
TRBV5-6	.	TRBJ1-1	few	CASSPNFGGRYTEAFF	TGTGCCAGCAGCCCCAACTTTGGGGGGCGTTACACTGAAGCTTTCTTT
TRBV5-1	TRBD1	TRBJ2-2	few	CASSLSGQGGPGELFF	TGCGCCAGCAGCTTGTCGGGACAGGGTGGTCCCGGGGAGCTGTTTTTT
TRBV27	.	TRBJ1-5	few	CASSLPNQPQHF	TGTGCCAGCAGTTTACCAAATCAGCCCCAGCATTTT
TRBV28	.	TRBJ2-1	few	CASSPLGPSYNEQFF	TGTGCCAGCAGTCCCCTCGGGCCCTCCTACAATGAGCAGTTCTTC
TRBV28	.	TRBJ1-5	many	CASRNSRPYQPQHF	TGTGCCAGCAGGAATTCGAGGCCGTATCAGCCCCAGCATTTT
TRBV13	.	TRBJ2-1	.	CASSLIPGDEQFF	TGTGCCAGCAGCCTAATCCCCGGGGATGAGCAGTTCTTC
TRBV2	.	TRBJ1-5	.	CASSEPAGSNQPQHF	TGTGCCAGCAGTGAGCCCGCAGGGAGCAATCAGCCCCAGCATTTT
TRBV5-1	TRBD1	TRBJ2-7	.	CASSLRGDRASEQYF	TGCGCCAGCAGCTTGCGGGGGGACAGGGCTTCCGAGCAGTACTTC
TRBV5-6	.	TRBJ2-5	.	CASSQGHGIQETQYF	TGCGCCAGCAGCCAGGGACATGGGATCCAGGAGACCCAGTACTTC